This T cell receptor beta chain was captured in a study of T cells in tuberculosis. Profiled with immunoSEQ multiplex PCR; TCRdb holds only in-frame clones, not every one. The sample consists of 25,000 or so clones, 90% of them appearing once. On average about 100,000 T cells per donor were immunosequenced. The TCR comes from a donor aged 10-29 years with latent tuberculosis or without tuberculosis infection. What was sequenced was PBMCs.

The CDR3: CASSFQGGSGANVLTF. Here the CDR3 DNA reads TGCGCCAGCAGCTTCCAGGGAGGTTCTGGGGCCAACGTCCTGACTTTC. The chain joins TRBV5-1 to TRBJ2-6; the D gene is possibly TRBD2 (6 bases). V was pared by 2 bases and J by 1 base, with 10 bases between. Germline V gene sequence: CDR1 SGHRS, CDR2 YFSETQ. The CDR3 extends over 16 amino acids.